One sample yielded the 29 T cell receptor beta chains listed below, sequenced in a study of blood T cells in healthy people across ages. The second PCR ran roughly 6 to 11 cycles with a sample-barcoded 5' primer and J-beta primers. TCRdb fed the 5' RACE reads into MiXCR, producing one record per CDR3 protein. The table lists roughly 1,800,000 distinct CDR3 sequences, 49% of them singletons. Input material: blood. The receptors originated from a middle-aged woman in good health.

The V and J genes are TRBV7-2 and TRBJ2-5; D is ambiguous. The V and J ends lost 7 bases and 1 base respectively, with 19 bases between them. Germline assignment: CDR1 SGHTA and CDR2 FQGNSA. The CDR3 extends over 16 amino acids. The CDR3 is CASNTRPRPVQETQYF. Here the CDR3 DNA reads TGTGCCAGCAACACAAGACCCCGCCCAGTCCAAGAGACCCAGTACTTC.

This clonotype was recorded only once. This chain joins TRBV12-3 or TRBV12-4 and TRBJ2-4, with D unresolved. The CDR3 loop spans 12 amino acids. V was clipped by 3 bases and J by 5 bases, with 5 bases between them. This CDR3 is CASSFSENIQYF. For the CDR3, the DNA is TGTGCCAGCAGTTTCTCAGAAAACATTCAGTACTTC.

The chain joins TRBV7-2 to TRBJ2-7; 8 nucleotides align to TRBD1. This CDR3 contains 14 residues. Germline V gene lookup returns CDR1 SGHTA and CDR2 FQGNSA. Trimming at V came to 1 base and at J to 5 bases, leaving 4 bases not matched to a gene. This CDR3 reads CASSLGTGHDEQYF. The CDR3 region has the DNA TGTGCCAGCAGCTTAGGGACAGGGCATGACGAGCAGTACTTC.

Within the sample, this clonotype is medium-sized (0.01 to 0.1%). V and J are TRBV15 and TRBJ2-5, with a possible D match to TRBD2 (6 bases). CDR3 size: 13 residues. CDR1 and CDR2 (germline): LNHNV, YYDKDF (reference sequence). V lost 2 bases and J lost 5, with 9 bases in between. As DNA, the CDR3 is TGTGCCACCAGCAGAATCGGAGGGGAGACCCAGTACTTC. Translation: CATSRIGGETQYF.

This clonotype came up once. An end of the junction differs from the germline gene, which may be a read error. V usage is TRBV10-1 and J usage is TRBJ1-2; D perhaps matches TRBD1 (6 bases). There are 13 residues in the CDR3. Germline V gene lookup returns CDR1 WNHNN and CDR2 SYGVQD (reference sequence). The CDR3 nucleotides are TGCGCCAGCAGCCGACAGGCTAACAATGGCTACACCTTC. Translation gives CASSRQANNGYTF.

The V call is TRBV9, the J call TRBJ1-2; D gene unclear. Trimming took 0 bases from V and 6 from J, leaving 15 bases between them. This CDR3 has 15 residues. Germline lookup yields CDR1 SGDLS and CDR2 YYNGEE. This CDR3 reads CASSVGGIRPDGYTF. Written as DNA, the CDR3 is TGTGCCAGCAGCGTAGGCGGTATTAGACCTGATGGCTACACCTTC. Supplemented by reference TRBV9 and TRBJ1-2, the full variable domain reads DSGVTQTPKHLITATGQRVTLRCSPRSGDLSVYWYQQSLDQGLQFLIQYYNGEERAKGNILERFSAQQFPDLHSELNLSSLELGDSALYFCASSVGGIRPDGYTFGSGTRLTVV.

This clonotype was counted between two and nine times. This chain connects TRBV6-5 to TRBJ2-3; D possibly matches TRBD1 or TRBD2 (6 bases each). The germline CDR1 and CDR2 sequences are MNHEY and SVGAGI. The CDR3 has 16 amino acids. Trimming stripped 2 bases from V and 3 bases from J, with 15 bases between. The CDR3 spells CASSYDRGVRTDTQYF. In DNA form, the CDR3 reads TGTGCCAGCAGTTACGATAGGGGGGTTAGAACAGATACGCAGTATTTT.

V is TRBV5-6 and J is TRBJ2-5; D is undetermined. This CDR3 spans 17 amino acids. The V gene lost 0 bases and the J gene lost 2 bases, with 17 bases spanning the gap. Germline CDR1 SGHDT, CDR2 YYEEEE. The CDR3 DNA follows: TGTGCCAGCAGCTTGGGGTTCGGCAGGCCCCTACAAGAGACCCAGTACTTC. This codes for CASSLGFGRPLQETQYF.

This chain connects TRBV5-1 to TRBJ2-6, with D possibly TRBD1 on 6 matching bases. The CDR3 loop spans 19 amino acids. Germline V lookup: CDR1 SGHRS, CDR2 YFSETQ. V was pared by 1 base and J by 2 bases, with 19 bases between. The CDR3: CASSLSNPGQTTGANVLTF. In nucleotides, the CDR3 is TGCGCCAGCAGCTTGAGTAACCCGGGACAAACTACTGGGGCCAACGTCCTGACTTTC.

This chain uses TRBV6-2 or TRBV6-3 with TRBJ1-1; no firm D call. Germline V gene data show CDR1 as MNHEY and CDR2 as SVGEGT. CDR3 length equals 14 residues. V shed 2 bases and J shed 0 bases, with 7 bases lying between them. CDR3 amino acids: CASSYAGMNTEAFF. The CDR3 DNA is TGTGCCAGCAGTTACGCTGGTATGAACACTGAAGCTTTCTTT.

The rearrangement uses TRBV15 and TRBJ2-1, with a weak D call TRBD2 (5 bases). V lost 0 bases and J 10 bases, leaving 7 bases between the germline ends. Germline CDR1 reads LNHNV; CDR2 reads YYDKDF (reference sequence). The CDR3 loop spans 12 amino acids. The chain's CDR3 is CATSRDWREQFF. The CDR3 nucleotides are TGTGCCACCAGCAGAGATTGGAGGGAGCAGTTCTTC.

The chain is built from TRBV27 and TRBJ2-3; D is perhaps TRBD1 or TRBD2 (6 bases each). Germline V gene sequence: CDR1 MNHEY, CDR2 SMNVEV (reference sequence). The germline V and J ends were trimmed by 3 bases and 3 bases, with 13 bases remaining between them. The CDR3 length is 15 residues. The CDR3 coding sequence is TGTGCCAGCAGTTTTTGGTCGGGGGCGACAGATACGCAGTATTTT. As protein: CASSFWSGATDTQYF.

The chain joins TRBV20-1 to TRBJ2-4; D gene uncertain. Near its end, the DNA agrees better with TRBJ2-7, so the J call may be wrong. This CDR3 is built from 10 residues. Germline values: CDR1 DFQATT, CDR2 SNEGSKA (reference sequence). This CDR3 is CSATYYEQYF. In DNA form, the CDR3 reads TGCAGTGCTACCTACTACGAGCAGTACTTC.

The chain combines TRBV5-1 with TRBJ2-4, with 8 bases that match TRBD1. From germline, CDR1 is SGHRS and CDR2 YFSETQ. J lost 13 bases, V lost 1 base, and 13 bases had no gene match. There are 15 residues in the CDR3. The CDR3 reads CASSLLTGKQGEQYF. In DNA, the CDR3 is TGCGCCAGCAGCTTGTTAACGGGGAAACAGGGGGAGCAGTACTTC.

This chain uses TRBV5-1 with TRBJ2-5; D not certain. The assigned J gene may be wrong: the sequence end matches TRBJ2-7 better. The V gene's germline CDR1 is SGHRS and CDR2 YFSETQ. The CDR3 runs to 15 residues. The CDR3 sequence is CASSLGGFPRGEQYF. CDR3 DNA: TGCGCCAGCAGCTTGGGGGGTTTCCCTCGTGGCGAGCAGTACTTC.

This clonotype showed up just a few times. The V gene is TRBV27, the J gene TRBJ2-1; 8 bases line up with TRBD1. The CDR3 totals 17 residues. The V segment lost 0 bases and the J segment 0 bases; nucleotides outside the gene matches: 4. Germline CDR1 and CDR2: MNHEY and SMNVEV (reference sequence). Here the CDR3 DNA reads TGTGCCAGCAGTTTATCGAGGCAGGGGGCCTCCTACAATGAGCAGTTCTTC. Translated: CASSLSRQGASYNEQFF.

This chain uses TRBV4-1 with TRBJ1-2, with unresolved D. Trimming stripped 4 bases from V and 7 bases from J, with 13 bases between. The CDR3 sequence is 13 residues long. Germline V gene sequence: CDR1 MGHRA, CDR2 YSYEKL. CDR3 DNA sequence: TGCGCCAGCAGCCCCCCCGAGACGGTTGGCTACACCTTC. It codes for CASSPPETVGYTF.

The chain combines TRBV12-3 or TRBV12-4 with TRBJ2-1; tentative D call: TRBD2 (5 bases). The V end lost 3 bases, the J end lost 6 bases, and 12 bases lay between the germline ends. The CDR3 is 14 residues long. The CDR3 is CASSFGGSSNEQFF. The CDR3 coding sequence is TGTGCCAGCAGTTTTGGAGGTAGTAGCAATGAGCAGTTCTTC.

This chain joins TRBV20-1 and TRBJ1-6; D is unresolved. Trimming removed 1 base from V and 6 bases from J, with 10 bases in between. This CDR3 spans 14 amino acids. Germline CDR1 and CDR2: DFQATT and SNEGSKA (reference sequence). The CDR3 coding sequence is TGCAGTGCTAGAGTTTCGGGCAGTAATTCACCCCTCCACTTT. Residues: CSARVSGSNSPLHF.

The V call is TRBV7-2, the J call TRBJ2-7; 9 nucleotides line up with TRBD2. The CDR3 runs to 15 residues. V dropped 3 bases and J dropped 3; count of bases not matched to a gene: 6. Germline V gene data show CDR1 as SGHTA and CDR2 as FQGNSA. This chain's CDR3 is CASSFQLAGHYEQYF. As DNA, the CDR3 is TGTGCCAGCAGCTTCCAACTAGCGGGCCACTACGAGCAGTACTTC.

V gene TRBV7-8 combines with J gene TRBJ2-1; possibly TRBD1 for D (6 bases). CDR1 and CDR2 (germline): SGHVS, FQNEAQ. V was trimmed by 7 bases and J by 6 bases, leaving 16 bases between them. This CDR3 comprises 14 residues. In DNA, the CDR3 is TGTGCCAGCACCCCAGACAGGACCATCAATGAGCAGTTCTTC. This gives the protein CASTPDRTINEQFF.

The chain has TRBV7-2 and TRBJ2-1; TRBD2 might be the D (5 bases). In germline, CDR1 is SGHTA, CDR2 FQGNSA. Trimming pared 5 bases from V and 3 bases from J, leaving 17 bases between. The CDR3 covers 16 residues. The CDR3 is CASSPPSRLFYNEQFF. In DNA form, the CDR3 reads TGTGCCAGCAGCCCCCCCTCCCGACTATTCTACAATGAGCAGTTCTTC.

This clonotype was counted between two and nine times. The chain combines TRBV27 with TRBJ1-6; 10 nucleotides align to TRBD1. J gave up 8 bases and V 2 bases, and 6 bases lay outside the gene matches. The germline V gene encodes CDR1 MNHEY and CDR2 SMNVEV (reference sequence). The length of the CDR3 is 16 residues. Here the CDR3 reads CASSLRPDRGHSPLHF. The CDR3 DNA sequence: TGTGCCAGCAGTTTACGTCCCGACAGGGGGCATTCACCCCTCCACTTT.

As for this clonotype: A read error may produce the germline difference seen at one junction end. The genes are TRBV10-3 and TRBJ2-7, with unresolved D. The J call is doubtful: the DNA matches TRBJ2-5 better. The CDR3 consists of 13 residues. Germline values: CDR1 ENHRY, CDR2 SYGVKD. CDR3 protein: CATSGLGSETQYF. Here the CDR3 DNA reads TGTGCCACCAGTGGTCTGGGATCAGAGACCCAGTACTTC.

The CDR3 nucleotides are TGTGCCAGCAGTTCAGGACTAGCGGGGTCGGGTACGCAGTATTTT. Protein: CASSSGLAGSGTQYF. The V and J genes are TRBV6-5 and TRBJ2-3; TRBD2 agrees at 12 bases. J gave up 8 bases and V 4 bases, and 7 bases lay outside the gene matches. The CDR3 is 15 amino acids. CDR1 is MNHEY, CDR2 SVGAGI, per germline.

This clonotype has at least ten counts. This chain joins TRBV20-1 and TRBJ2-5, with TRBD2 matching 14 bases. The J segment lost 5 bases and the V segment lost 6 bases, leaving 2 bases of the junction unmatched. Germline V gene lookup returns CDR1 DFQATT and CDR2 SNEGSKA (reference sequence). The CDR3 runs 13 residues. The CDR3 region is CSAGLAGVETQYF. The CDR3 DNA sequence: TGCAGTGCGGGACTAGCGGGGGTGGAGACCCAGTACTTC.

A single count supports this clonotype. The chain joins TRBV12-3 or TRBV12-4 to TRBJ1-5, with no clear D. The CDR3 has 12 amino acids. V lost 3 bases and J lost 12, with 12 bases in between. CDR3 sequence: CASSFHPGVQHF. The DNA for the CDR3 is TGTGCCAGCAGTTTCCATCCGGGAGTCCAGCATTTT.

The rearrangement uses TRBV28 and TRBJ1-2, with D possibly TRBD1 on 5 matching bases. V was pared by 5 bases and J by 8 bases, with 9 bases between. Germline V gives CDR1 MDHEN, CDR2 SYDVKM. The CDR3 runs to 11 residues. CDR3 sequence: CASSNGDGYTF. The CDR3, as DNA: TGTGCCAGCAGTAACGGGGACGGCTACACCTTC.

As regards this clonotype: A much larger clone is a single base away; this may be a read error. This sequence joins TRBV20-1 and TRBJ2-5; 11 positions agree with TRBD2. The germline gives CDR1 DFQATT, CDR2 SNEGSKA (reference sequence). The CDR3 contains 17 residues. The V and J ends lost 3 bases and 5 bases, in that order; junction bases with no gene match: 14. The CDR3 DNA is TGCAGTGCTAGCAGGACTACTAGCGGGGGATCAGATGAGACCCAGTACTTC. Its translation: CSASRTTSGGSDETQYF.